These T cell receptor beta chains were read from a single sample in a study of OX40 agonist ivuxolimab in advanced cancers. Clones were sequenced by immunoSEQ multiplex PCR, and TCRdb holds only the in-frame ones, with some missing. The table lists 20,000 to 30,000 clones, more than 60% of them singletons. Sequencing was performed on CD4+ or CD8+ T cells sorted from blood, taken in a trial of the OX40 agonist ivuxolimab. These receptors came from an adult with an advanced solid tumor such as melanoma, head and neck, liver or kidney cancer. Both conserved end residues are part of each CDR3. A D gene is named only where the DNA matches it firmly. Size values are once, few and many counts, or a class for expanded clones, and some rows have none.

d_call j_call clone_size v_call cdr3_aa cdr3_nt
TRBD1 TRBJ2-2 few TRBV5-6 CASSWDRDRVTGELFF TGTGCCAGCAGCTGGGACCGGGACAGGGTCACCGGGGAGCTGTTTTTT
TRBD2 TRBJ2-5 few TRBV9 CASSGLAGGQETQYF TGTGCCAGCAGCGGGCTAGCGGGGGGGCAGGAGACCCAGTACTTC
. TRBJ1-1 . TRBV4-1 CASSQDRAVSEAFF TGCGCCAGCAGCCAAGATCGGGCAGTATCTGAAGCTTTCTTT
TRBD2 TRBJ2-3 once TRBV4-1 CASSQDPASGLTQYF TGCGCCAGCAGCCAAGATCCGGCTAGCGGCCTTACGCAGTATTTT
. TRBJ1-6 . TRBV27 CASSLNPEYLDSQSPLHF TGTGCCAGCAGTTTAAACCCTGAGTATCTCGACAGCCAGTCACCCCTCCACTTT
TRBD1 TRBJ1-1 few TRBV25-1 CASSGRGRTRAFF TGTGCCAGCAGTGGCAGGGGGCGAACTCGAGCTTTCTTT
. TRBJ2-7 . TRBV7-3 CAIHGTGTASSYEQYF TGTGCCATCCATGGGACCGGGACGGCAAGCTCCTACGAGCAGTACTTC
. TRBJ2-5 . TRBV2 CASSEGQAQETQYF TGTGCCAGCAGTGAAGGTCAGGCCCAAGAGACCCAGTACTTC
TRBD1 TRBJ1-2 . TRBV10-3 CAISETDGTGIYGYTF TGTGCCATCAGTGAGACAGATGGGACAGGGATATATGGCTACACCTTC
. TRBJ1-2 . TRBV9 CASSPQMRARSYGYTF TGTGCCAGCAGCCCACAGATGAGGGCAAGATCCTATGGCTACACCTTC
. TRBJ1-2 . TRBV5-4 CASSLRENDYGYTF TGTGCCAGCAGCCTGAGGGAGAACGACTATGGCTACACCTTC
TRBD2 TRBJ2-1 once TRBV30 CAWGGSGVYNEQFF TGTGCCTGGGGGGGGAGCGGGGTCTACAATGAGCAGTTCTTC
TRBD1 TRBJ1-2 few TRBV29-1 CSVETGVNYGYTF TGCAGCGTGGAGACAGGGGTTAACTATGGCTACACCTTC
. TRBJ2-7 . TRBV5-6 CASSLASSYEQYF TGTGCCAGCAGCTTAGCCTCCTCCTACGAGCAGTACTTC
. TRBJ2-2 . TRBV6-5 CASSWTDTGELFF TGTGCCAGCAGTTGGACAGACACCGGGGAGCTGTTTTTT
. TRBJ2-1 few TRBV11-3 CASSLDLWAGLSNEQFF TGTGCCAGCAGCTTAGATCTGTGGGCAGGGCTGAGCAATGAGCAGTTCTTC
TRBD1 TRBJ2-7 . TRBV7-2 CASSLALQGWAGEQYF TGTGCCAGCAGCTTAGCTTTACAGGGGTGGGCCGGCGAGCAGTACTTC
. TRBJ2-7 . TRBV4-1 CASSRVKTAGQNDEQYF TGCGCCAGCAGCCGCGTCAAAACGGCGGGACAGAACGACGAGCAGTACTTC
. TRBJ1-3 . TRBV19 CASSLLGDFGNTIYF TGTGCCAGTAGTTTACTAGGGGATTTCGGAAACACCATATATTTT
. TRBJ2-1 . TRBV9 CASSPNGGGAGEQFF TGTGCCAGCAGCCCCAATGGTGGGGGGGCCGGTGAGCAGTTCTTC
. TRBJ1-1 . TRBV9 CASRKGGSEDTRQDEAFF TGTGCCAGCAGAAAAGGGGGGTCCGAGGATACAAGACAGGACGAAGCTTTCTTT
. TRBJ2-3 . TRBV5-6 CASSLARGLSTDTQYF TGTGCCAGCAGCTTGGCACGGGGGTTAAGCACAGATACGCAGTATTTT
TRBD2 TRBJ2-4 . TRBV23-1 CASSPPGGGTAKNIQYF TGCGCCAGCAGTCCCCCCGGGGGGGGTACCGCCAAAAACATTCAGTACTTC
. TRBJ1-1 . TRBV7-8 CASSLAVRQYTEAFF TGTGCCAGCAGCTTAGCGGTAAGACAGTACACTGAAGCTTTCTTT
. TRBJ2-3 . TRBV7-2 CASSPPTDTQYF TGTGCCAGCAGCCCCCCCACAGATACGCAGTATTTT
. TRBJ2-2 few TRBV5-4 CASSLGPITGELFF TGTGCCAGCAGCTTGGGGCCTATCACCGGGGAGCTGTTTTTT
. TRBJ2-7 . TRBV10-3 CAVLQGGYEQYF TGTGCCGTCCTACAGGGTGGCTACGAGCAGTACTTC
TRBD1 TRBJ2-7 . TRBV28 CASSYNRDRGNYEQYF TGTGCCAGCAGCTACAACCGGGACAGGGGTAACTACGAGCAGTACTTC
. TRBJ1-5 . TRBV6-5 CASSIDGVKPQHF TGTGCCAGCAGTATCGATGGGGTAAAGCCCCAGCATTTT
. TRBJ2-1 . TRBV7-6 CASSLELDNNEQFF TGTGCCAGCAGCTTAGAACTAGACAACAATGAGCAGTTCTTC
. TRBJ2-7 once TRBV7-8 CASSVTSYEQYF TGTGCCAGCAGCGTGACCTCCTACGAGCAGTACTTC
. TRBJ1-2 . TRBV19 CASSIGEYGYTF TGTGCCAGTAGTATCGGAGAATATGGCTACACCTTC
. TRBJ1-1 . TRBV4-3 CASSQVYRGVRENAEAFF TGCGCCAGCAGCCAAGTTTATCGCGGGGTCCGGGAAAATGCTGAAGCTTTCTTT
TRBD1 TRBJ2-7 . TRBV5-6 CASSSTGELYEQYF TGTGCCAGCAGCTCCACAGGGGAGCTCTACGAGCAGTACTTC
TRBD2 TRBJ2-6 . TRBV5-1 CASSLLSGGYGANVLTF TGCGCCAGCAGCTTGCTCTCCGGGGGGTACGGGGCCAACGTCCTGACTTTC
. TRBJ1-5 . TRBV6-1 CASSELPGVNQPQHF TGTGCCAGCAGTGAACTCCCAGGGGTCAATCAGCCCCAGCATTTT
. TRBJ1-1 . TRBV7-6 CASSPGRAEAFF TGTGCCAGCAGCCCTGGGCGAGCTGAAGCTTTCTTT
. TRBJ1-1 . TRBV5-5 CASSLAGNTEAFF TGTGCCAGCAGCTTGGCCGGCAACACTGAAGCTTTCTTT
. TRBJ2-7 . TRBV4-1 CASSQGNRVLIPYEQYF TGCGCCAGCAGCCAAGGGAACAGGGTTCTAATCCCCTACGAGCAGTACTTC
TRBD1 TRBJ1-5 . TRBV7-6 CASSLGGGQPSNQPQHF TGTGCCAGCAGCTTAGGTGGGGGACAGCCTAGCAATCAGCCCCAGCATTTT
TRBD1 TRBJ2-7 . TRBV4-1 CASRLRTGGDYEQYF TGCGCCAGCAGACTACGGACAGGGGGTGACTACGAGCAGTACTTC
. TRBJ2-7 . TRBV5-6 CASSLTGEQYF TGTGCCAGCAGCCTCACGGGCGAGCAGTACTTC
. TRBJ1-6 medium-sized TRBV6-6 CASSGQYNSPLHF TGTGCCAGCAGCGGACAGTATAATTCACCCCTCCACTTT
. TRBJ2-7 few TRBV7-9 CASTGSSYEQYF TGTGCCAGCACAGGAAGCTCCTACGAGCAGTACTTC
. TRBJ1-5 once TRBV7-6 CASSLGAAGQPQHF TGTGCCAGCAGCTTAGGGGCGGCCGGGCAGCCCCAGCATTTT
. TRBJ2-7 . TRBV7-6 CASSPGLIDEQYF TGTGCCAGCAGTCCCGGGCTAATCGACGAGCAGTACTTC
TRBD2 TRBJ2-1 . TRBV7-6 CASSLGGVIAGGRYNEQFF TGTGCCAGCAGCTTAGGGGGAGTGATAGCGGGGGGTCGGTACAATGAGCAGTTCTTC
TRBD1 TRBJ1-2 . TRBV13 CASSMTGDYGYTF TGTGCCAGCAGCATGACAGGGGACTATGGCTACACCTTC
. TRBJ2-7 . TRBV6-5 CASGRAALGEQYF TGTGCCAGCGGGCGGGCAGCTCTGGGCGAGCAGTACTTC
. TRBJ2-7 few TRBV13 CASSGTGQSYEQYF TGTGCCAGCAGCGGGACCGGACAGTCCTACGAGCAGTACTTC
. TRBJ2-5 . TRBV7-9 CASSFGRETQYF TGTGCCAGCAGCTTCGGACGGGAGACCCAGTACTTC
. TRBJ2-2 . TRBV7-9 CASSSPLKSHTGELFF TGTGCCAGCAGCTCCCCGTTGAAGAGTCACACCGGGGAGCTGTTTTTT